This T cell receptor beta chain was retrieved from a study of response to subunit inactivated influenza vaccine. V lost 1 base to trimming and J lost 5 bases; unmatched junction nucleotides: 10. The CDR3 extends over 18 amino acids. Findings and caveats of the study: That few new T cells are recruited by each seasonal influenza vaccination was the authors' suggestion.

Concerning this clonotype itself: Its specificity is unknown.

One entry per CDR3 protein results from TCRdb running MiXCR on the RT-PCR reads. The sample holds about 520,000 distinct CDR3 sequences, under 8.5% seen once. The receptor was isolated from a man aged 50 to 69 who received an inactivated influenza vaccine. This specimen consisted of PBMCs from blood, obtained about 23 months after vaccination. The genes are TRBV12-3 or TRBV12-4 and TRBJ2-2; 10 nucleotides line up with TRBD2. The CDR3, as DNA: TGTGCCAGCAGTTTAGAGCGGGGGGGCCTGGGTAGGACCGGGGAGCTGTTTTTT. This codes for CASSLERGGLGRTGELFF.